This T cell receptor (beta chain) was observed in a study of blood T cell repertoires in COVID-19. Study context: Samples came from the United States, Italy and Spain, spanning acute and convalescent COVID-19.

As originally analysed: Nucleated cell number was recorded as an estimate derived from reference gene primer amplification. Some clones are missing from TCRdb's copy, which holds only in-frame ones; the method was immunoSEQ multiplex PCR. That table supplies the V and J calls and clone size; D and trimming were determined from the DNA. The table has 55,000 to 80,000 clones, about 80% seen once; the top ten hold under 30%. The specimen sequenced was peripheral blood. The TCR comes from a man in his 70s with acute or convalescent COVID-19.

This chain's CDR3 is CASRPNREGRYEQYF. The CDR3 bases are TGTGCCAGCAGACCGAACCGGGAGGGCAGGTACGAGCAGTACTTC. V is TRBV6-5 and J is TRBJ2-7, with 8 bases identical to TRBD2. Trimming took 6 bases from V and 4 from J; bases not matched to a gene: 11. The length of the CDR3 is 15 residues. Germline V gene lookup returns CDR1 MNHEY and CDR2 SVGAGI.